This T cell receptor (beta chain) was captured by sequencing in a study of blood T cell repertoires in COVID-19. Across the whole study: In each case, the material was cDNA or gDNA derived from T cells, B-cell-depleted T cells, or PBMCs.

The CDR3 has 14 amino acids. Per the germline V gene, CDR1 is SGHTA and CDR2 is FQGNSA. V lost 1 base and J 13 bases, leaving 16 bases between the germline ends. Under the authors' procedure: Amplification of reference gene primers was used by the study to estimate nucleated cell counts. Clones were read by immunoSEQ multiplex PCR, and TCRdb kept only the in-frame ones, dropping some. V and J calls and clone size follow that table, whereas D and trimming were derived from the DNA. The sample has approximately 250,000 clones, about nine tenths seen once. This receptor was taken from a man between 25 and 39 years old who had recovered from COVID-19. The chain carries TRBV7-2 and TRBJ2-2; TRBD2 is a possible D gene (7 bases). The sequencing input was peripheral blood. The CDR3, as DNA: TGTGCCAGCAGCTTAGGGGCAGCCGGGGGGCGGCTGTTTTTT. Translation gives CASSLGAAGGRLFF.